The present TCR beta chain was sequenced within a study of T cells after yellow fever vaccination. Overall study findings and caveats: Most primary-vaccination clones recurred post-booster (under 98% CD4, roughly 90% CD8).

TCRdb re-derived calls from the 5' RACE reads in MiXCR, one entry per CDR3 protein. The sample contains approximately 550,000 distinct CDR3 sequences, about 19% of which appear only once. From germline, CDR1 is DFQATT and CDR2 SNEGSKA (reference sequence). This CDR3 spans 13 amino acids. The V gene lost 4 bases and the J gene lost 4 bases, with 12 bases spanning the gap. As for this clonotype: Its antigen is unidentified.

This receptor was identified in a man aged 30 to 45 who received the YFV17D yellow fever vaccine. The input for sequencing was PBMCs, taken 15 days after the yellow fever booster vaccination. The chain employs TRBV20-1 and TRBJ2-3; D is unclear. The CDR3 sequence is CSANAGPPDTQYF. CDR3 nucleotides: TGCAGTGCTAACGCCGGGCCTCCAGATACGCAGTATTTT.